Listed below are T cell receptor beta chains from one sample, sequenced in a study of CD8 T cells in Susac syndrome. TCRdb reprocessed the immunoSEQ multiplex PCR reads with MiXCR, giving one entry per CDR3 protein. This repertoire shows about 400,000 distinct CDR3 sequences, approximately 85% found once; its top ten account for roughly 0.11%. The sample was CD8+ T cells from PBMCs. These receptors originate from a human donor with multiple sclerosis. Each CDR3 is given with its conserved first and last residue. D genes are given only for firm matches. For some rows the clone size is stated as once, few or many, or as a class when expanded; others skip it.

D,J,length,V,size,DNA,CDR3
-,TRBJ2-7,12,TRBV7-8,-,TGTGCCAGCAGCTTACTCACCTACGAGCAGTACTTC,CASSLLTYEQYF
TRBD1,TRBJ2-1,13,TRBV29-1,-,TGCAGCGTTGAAGGACAGGGTGGCAATGAGCAGTTCTTC,CSVEGQGGNEQFF
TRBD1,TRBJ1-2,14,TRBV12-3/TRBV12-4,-,TGTGCCAGCAGTTTTTCCGGGACAGGGTATGGCTACACCTTC,CASSFSGTGYGYTF
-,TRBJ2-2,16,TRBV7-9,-,TGTGCCAGCAGCCCCCCCGGGGGAGAGAACACCGGGGAGCTGTTTTTT,CASSPPGGENTGELFF
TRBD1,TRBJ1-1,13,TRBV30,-,TGTGCCTGGAGTCAGGGGGTGAACACTGAAGCTTTCTTT,CAWSQGVNTEAFF
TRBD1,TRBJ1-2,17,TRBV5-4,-,TGTGCCAGCAGCCCGGGACAGGGGGCCGCGGTAAACTATGGCTACACCTTC,CASSPGQGAAVNYGYTF
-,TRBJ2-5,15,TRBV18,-,TGTGCCAGCTCACCAGGGCGGGGAGATGGAGAGACCCAGTACTTC,CASSPGRGDGETQYF
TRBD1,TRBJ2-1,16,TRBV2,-,TGTGCCAGCAGTGGGGGGACAGAGAGCTCCTACAATGAGCAGTTCTTC,CASSGGTESSYNEQFF
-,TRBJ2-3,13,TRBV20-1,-,TGCAGTGTAACTCCGGCAGGCCCAGATACGCAGTATTTT,CSVTPAGPDTQYF
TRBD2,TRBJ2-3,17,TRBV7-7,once,TGTGCCAGCAGCTTTCGGTCCAGCGGGGGGAGCACAGATACGCAGTATTTT,CASSFRSSGGSTDTQYF
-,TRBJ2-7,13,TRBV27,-,TGTGCCAGCAGCCAATTCCGGTCTTACGAGCAGTACTTC,CASSQFRSYEQYF
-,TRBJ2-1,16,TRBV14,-,TGTGCCAGCAGCCAAGTGGGCCCCATCTCCTACAATGAGCAGTTCTTC,CASSQVGPISYNEQFF
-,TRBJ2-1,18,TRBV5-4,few,TGTGCCAGCAGCTCCGACTGGGGTAGCGGAGGCGGATACAATGAGCAGTTCTTC,CASSSDWGSGGGYNEQFF
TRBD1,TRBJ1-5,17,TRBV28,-,TGTGCCAGCAGCCCCTTGCCCGGCAGGGGGCCGGATCAGCCCCAGCATTTT,CASSPLPGRGPDQPQHF
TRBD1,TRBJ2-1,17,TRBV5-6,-,TGTGCCAGCAGCTTGGCTCCCGGGACAGGGCTTTACAATGAGCAGTTCTTC,CASSLAPGTGLYNEQFF
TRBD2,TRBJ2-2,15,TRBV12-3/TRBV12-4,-,TGTGCCAGCAGCATAGCGGGAGGGGACACCGGGGAGCTGTTTTTT,CASSIAGGDTGELFF
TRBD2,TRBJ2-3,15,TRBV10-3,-,TGTGCCATCAGTGACGAGGCGGGAGGCATTGATACGCAGTATTTT,CAISDEAGGIDTQYF
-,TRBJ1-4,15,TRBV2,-,TGTGCCAGCAGTGTTTATGCAGGGGATAATGAAAAACTGTTTTTT,CASSVYAGDNEKLFF
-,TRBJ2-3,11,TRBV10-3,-,TGTGCCGCCTTTAGCACAGATACGCAGTATTTT,CAAFSTDTQYF
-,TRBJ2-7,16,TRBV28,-,TGTGCCAGCAGTTTACCCCCGCGGACTATTAGTTACGAGCAGTACTTC,CASSLPPRTISYEQYF
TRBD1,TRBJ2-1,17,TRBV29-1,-,TGCAGCGCACAGGGACAGTTAACCTTCAGCTCCTACAATGAGCAGTTCTTC,CSAQGQLTFSSYNEQFF
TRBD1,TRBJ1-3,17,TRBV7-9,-,TGTGCCAGCAGCTTGACCTTAGGGACAGGATTCATGGACACCATATATTTT,CASSLTLGTGFMDTIYF
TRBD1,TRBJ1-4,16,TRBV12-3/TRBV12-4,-,TGTGCCAGCAGTCGCCCACAGGGGGGCGATAATGAAGAACTGTTTTTT,CASSRPQGGDNEELFF
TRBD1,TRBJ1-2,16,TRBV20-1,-,TGCAGTGCTAGAGACCCGACAGGGCCATTTAACTATGGCTACACCTTC,CSARDPTGPFNYGYTF
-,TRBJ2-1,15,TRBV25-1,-,TGTGCCAGCAGCAGGTCGGGCTTTTTGGACAATGAGCAGTTCTTC,CASSRSGFLDNEQFF
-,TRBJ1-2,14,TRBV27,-,TGTGCCAGCAGTTTATCCCCCCGGCTTTCGGGCTACACCTTC,CASSLSPRLSGYTF
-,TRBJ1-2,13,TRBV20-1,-,TGCAGTGCTAGAAAGACGGAAAACTATGGCTACACCTTC,CSARKTENYGYTF
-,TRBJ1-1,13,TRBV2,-,TGTGCCAGCAGTGTGACAGGACACACTGAAGCTTTCTTT,CASSVTGHTEAFF
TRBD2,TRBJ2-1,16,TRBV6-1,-,TGTGCCAGCACCTTCGGGGCGGGGGGCTCCTACAATGAGCAGTTCTTC,CASTFGAGGSYNEQFF
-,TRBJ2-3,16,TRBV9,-,TGTGCCAGCAGCGTAGAGGGAGGTTCTAGCACAGATACGCAGTATTTT,CASSVEGGSSTDTQYF
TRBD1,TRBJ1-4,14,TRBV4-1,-,TGCGCCAGCAGCCCACAGGGGAGGAATGAAAAACTGTTTTTT,CASSPQGRNEKLFF
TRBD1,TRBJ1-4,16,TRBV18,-,TGTGCCAGCTCACCACCATTGACAGGGACTAATGAAAAACTGTTTTTT,CASSPPLTGTNEKLFF
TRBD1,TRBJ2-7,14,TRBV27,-,TGTGCCAGCAGTGTACAGGGGAACCCCTACGAGCAGTACTTC,CASSVQGNPYEQYF
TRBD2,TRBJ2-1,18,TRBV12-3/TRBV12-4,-,TGTGCCAGCAGTCCATTCGACATGGGGACTAGCTCCTACAATGAGCAGTTCTTC,CASSPFDMGTSSYNEQFF
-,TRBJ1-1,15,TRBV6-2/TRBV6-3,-,TGTGCCAGCAGTTACGAGTTGGTAGGGAACACTGAAGCTTTCTTT,CASSYELVGNTEAFF
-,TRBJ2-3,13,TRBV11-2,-,TGTGCCAGCAGCCTCTCCTACGCCGGGGATGGTTATTTT,CASSLSYAGDGYF
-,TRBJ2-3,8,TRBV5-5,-,TGTGCCAGCAGCTCGGGCCATTTT,CASSSGHF
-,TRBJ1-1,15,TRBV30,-,TGTGCCAGCGTTGGCACACCCTTTATGAACACTGAAGCTTTCTTT,CASVGTPFMNTEAFF
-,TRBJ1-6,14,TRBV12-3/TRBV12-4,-,TGTGCCAGCAGTTTTGAAGGCTATAATTCACCCCTCCACTTT,CASSFEGYNSPLHF
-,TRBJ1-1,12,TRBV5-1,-,TGCGCCAGCGGGCGAGTGGGGGCTGAAGCTTTCTTT,CASGRVGAEAFF
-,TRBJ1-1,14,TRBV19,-,TGTGCCAGTAGTATCCCGAGAATGAACACTGAAGCTTTCTTT,CASSIPRMNTEAFF
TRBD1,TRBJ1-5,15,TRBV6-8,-,TGTGCCAGCAGTTGGGGACAGGGAATCAATCAGCCCCAGCATTTT,CASSWGQGINQPQHF
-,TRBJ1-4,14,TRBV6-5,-,TGTGCCAGCAGTTACTCGGGAAGTAATGAAAAACTGTTTTTT,CASSYSGSNEKLFF
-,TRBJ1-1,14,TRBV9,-,TGTGCCAGCAGCGTAGGAGATGTGAACACTGAAGCTTTCTTT,CASSVGDVNTEAFF
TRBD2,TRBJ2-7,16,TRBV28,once,TGTGCCAGCAGCCGACCCTCCGGGACTAGCCTCTACGAGCAGTACTTC,CASSRPSGTSLYEQYF
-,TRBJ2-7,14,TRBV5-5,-,TGTGCCAGCAGCTTGGGAAGGTTCTCCTACGAGCAGTACTTC,CASSLGRFSYEQYF
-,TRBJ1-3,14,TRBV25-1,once,TGTGCCAGCAGGCCAGGGATTTCTGGAAACACCATATATTTT,CASRPGISGNTIYF
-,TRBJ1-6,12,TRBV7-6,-,TGTGCCAGCAGCTACCGTAATTCACCCCTCCACTTT,CASSYRNSPLHF
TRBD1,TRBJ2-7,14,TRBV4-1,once,TGCGCCAGCAGCCCGGAGGGACAGGGGGCCGAGCAGTACTTC,CASSPEGQGAEQYF
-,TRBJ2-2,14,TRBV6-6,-,TGTGCCAGCAGTTACCAGTTGAACACCGGGGAGCTGTTTTTT,CASSYQLNTGELFF
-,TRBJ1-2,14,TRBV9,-,TGTGCCAGCAGCGCGGGGGGTGACTGGGGAGGCTACACCTTC,CASSAGGDWGGYTF